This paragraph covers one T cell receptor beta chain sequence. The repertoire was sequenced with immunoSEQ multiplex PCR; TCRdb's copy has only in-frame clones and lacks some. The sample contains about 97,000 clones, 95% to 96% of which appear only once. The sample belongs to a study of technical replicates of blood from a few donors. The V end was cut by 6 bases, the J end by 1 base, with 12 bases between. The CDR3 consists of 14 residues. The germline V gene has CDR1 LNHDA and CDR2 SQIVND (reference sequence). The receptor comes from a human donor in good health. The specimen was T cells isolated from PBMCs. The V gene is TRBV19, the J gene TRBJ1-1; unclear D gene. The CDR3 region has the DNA TGTGCCAGTAGCCAACCAAACAGGAACACTGAAGCTTTCTTT. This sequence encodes CASSQPNRNTEAFF.